This is a list of T cell receptor beta chains from one sample in a study of shared clonotypes between healthy human individuals. Here immunoSEQ multiplex PCR was the method, and the copy in TCRdb shows in-frame clones only, minus some. The sample gives around 1.9 million clones, 90% to 95% of which show up once; approximately 1.6% is in the top ten. Specimen: naive CD8+ T cells from PBMCs. These receptors came from a man between 18 and 29 years old in good health. Some clones in this sample may be carry-over from other donors' samples. Both conserved end residues are part of each CDR3. The D gene is left open where the match is weak. Clone size is not always given. Where it is, it says once, few, many or a class for expanded clones.

J gene: TRBJ1-2
V gene: TRBV7-9
D gene: TRBD1
clone size: NA
CDR3 protein: CASSLMGQSSSYGYTF
CDR3 DNA: TGTGCCAGCAGCTTAATGGGACAGAGCTCTAGCTATGGCTACACCTTC

J gene: TRBJ1-2
V gene: TRBV4-3
D gene: TRBD1
clone size: NA
CDR3 protein: CASSRGTGDVLSGYTF
CDR3 DNA: TGCGCCAGCAGCCGCGGGACAGGGGATGTTCTCTCTGGCTACACCTTC

J gene: TRBJ2-1
V gene: TRBV6-5
D gene: NA
clone size: NA
CDR3 protein: CASSLDRTSYNEQFF
CDR3 DNA: TGTGCCAGCAGCCTAGACAGGACCTCCTACAATGAGCAGTTCTTC

J gene: TRBJ1-2
V gene: TRBV6-6
D gene: NA
clone size: NA
CDR3 protein: CASSGHQGGNYGYTF
CDR3 DNA: TGTGCCAGCAGTGGCCACCAGGGAGGTAACTATGGCTACACCTTC

J gene: TRBJ2-7
V gene: TRBV13
D gene: TRBD1
clone size: NA
CDR3 protein: CASSASGTGAYEQYF
CDR3 DNA: TGTGCCAGCAGCGCTTCCGGGACAGGGGCCTACGAGCAGTACTTC

J gene: TRBJ2-7
V gene: TRBV11-2
D gene: TRBD2
clone size: NA
CDR3 protein: CASSLGISGIYEQYF
CDR3 DNA: TGTGCCAGCAGCTTAGGAATTAGCGGGATCTACGAGCAGTACTTC

J gene: TRBJ2-1
V gene: TRBV7-8
D gene: TRBD1
clone size: once
CDR3 protein: CASSQGQGAAYNEQFF
CDR3 DNA: TGTGCCAGCAGCCAGGGACAGGGGGCCGCCTACAATGAGCAGTTCTTC

J gene: TRBJ2-7
V gene: TRBV14
D gene: NA
clone size: once
CDR3 protein: CASSPAGPYYEQYF
CDR3 DNA: TGTGCCAGCAGCCCCGCAGGGCCGTACTACGAGCAGTACTTC

J gene: TRBJ2-1
V gene: TRBV4-1
D gene: TRBD2
clone size: NA
CDR3 protein: CASSQESWQRELSYNEQFF
CDR3 DNA: TGCGCCAGCAGCCAAGAGTCCTGGCAGCGGGAGCTATCCTACAATGAGCAGTTCTTC

J gene: TRBJ2-7
V gene: TRBV6-5
D gene: TRBD1
clone size: NA
CDR3 protein: CASMIQGSSYEQYF
CDR3 DNA: TGTGCCAGCATGATACAGGGGTCCTCCTACGAGCAGTACTTC

J gene: TRBJ2-7
V gene: TRBV6-6
D gene: NA
clone size: NA
CDR3 protein: CASSPRGGQQANEQYF
CDR3 DNA: TGTGCCAGCAGTCCCCGGGGCGGACAACAGGCGAACGAGCAGTACTTC

J gene: TRBJ1-5
V gene: TRBV19
D gene: TRBD1
clone size: few
CDR3 protein: CASSIRDRGQPQHF
CDR3 DNA: TGTGCCAGTAGTATAAGGGACAGGGGTCAGCCCCAGCATTTT

J gene: TRBJ2-7
V gene: TRBV7-3
D gene: TRBD2
clone size: NA
CDR3 protein: CASGPSGRARTGEQYF
CDR3 DNA: TGTGCCAGCGGTCCTAGCGGGAGGGCCAGGACGGGCGAGCAGTACTTC

J gene: TRBJ2-7
V gene: TRBV7-6
D gene: TRBD2
clone size: NA
CDR3 protein: CASSGVGGGYEQYF
CDR3 DNA: TGTGCCAGCAGCGGCGTTGGGGGGGGTTACGAGCAGTACTTC

J gene: TRBJ2-1
V gene: TRBV30
D gene: TRBD2
clone size: NA
CDR3 protein: CAWSLGTSGYNEQFF
CDR3 DNA: TGTGCCTGGTCCTTGGGGACTAGCGGCTACAATGAGCAGTTCTTC

J gene: TRBJ2-7
V gene: TRBV28
D gene: NA
clone size: NA
CDR3 protein: CASSHPGTPTYEQYF
CDR3 DNA: TGTGCCAGCAGTCACCCTGGGACACCGACCTACGAGCAGTACTTC

J gene: TRBJ2-3
V gene: TRBV27
D gene: TRBD2
clone size: NA
CDR3 protein: CASSGTSGATDTQYF
CDR3 DNA: TGTGCCAGCAGTGGGACTAGCGGAGCCACAGATACGCAGTATTTT

J gene: TRBJ2-5
V gene: TRBV6-5
D gene: NA
clone size: NA
CDR3 protein: CASSYTPMIETQYF
CDR3 DNA: TGTGCCAGCAGTTACACTCCAATGATAGAGACCCAGTACTTC

J gene: TRBJ2-3
V gene: TRBV28
D gene: NA
clone size: NA
CDR3 protein: CASSLEGPDTQYF
CDR3 DNA: TGTGCCAGCAGTTTAGAGGGCCCAGATACGCAGTATTTT

J gene: TRBJ1-1
V gene: TRBV30
D gene: NA
clone size: few
CDR3 protein: CAWTDVWLRGGNTEAFF
CDR3 DNA: TGTGCCTGGACCGACGTGTGGCTTCGAGGAGGGAACACTGAAGCTTTCTTT

J gene: TRBJ1-2
V gene: TRBV28
D gene: NA
clone size: NA
CDR3 protein: CASSFGLVGVTNYGYTF
CDR3 DNA: TGTGCCAGCAGTTTTGGGTTGGTCGGGGTCACTAACTATGGCTACACCTTC

J gene: TRBJ2-5
V gene: TRBV28
D gene: NA
clone size: NA
CDR3 protein: CASSLGFGGAGRVQETQYF
CDR3 DNA: TGTGCCAGCAGTTTAGGTTTTGGAGGTGCGGGACGGGTCCAAGAGACCCAGTACTTC

J gene: TRBJ2-3
V gene: TRBV11-2
D gene: NA
clone size: NA
CDR3 protein: CASSSMTVDRYF
CDR3 DNA: TGTGCCAGCAGCTCGATGACGGTGGATAGGTATTTT

J gene: TRBJ2-1
V gene: TRBV4-1
D gene: NA
clone size: NA
CDR3 protein: CASSQEGGPPAYDEQFF
CDR3 DNA: TGCGCCAGCAGCCAAGAAGGCGGACCACCGGCTTACGATGAGCAGTTCTTC

J gene: TRBJ2-7
V gene: TRBV7-9
D gene: TRBD1
clone size: NA
CDR3 protein: CASSQGGSDRGHNEQYF
CDR3 DNA: TGTGCCAGCAGCCAAGGGGGATCGGACAGGGGGCACAACGAGCAGTACTTC

J gene: TRBJ2-6
V gene: TRBV5-4
D gene: TRBD1
clone size: few
CDR3 protein: CASSSGTGADSGANVLTF
CDR3 DNA: TGTGCCAGCAGCTCGGGGACAGGGGCGGACTCTGGGGCCAACGTCCTGACTTTC